This record concerns one T cell receptor (beta chain) sequence. The antigen is unknown. CDR1 is SQVTM, CDR2 ANQGSEA, per germline. The CDR3 totals 14 residues. The sample is drawn from a study of CXCR3-negative and CXCR3-positive naive CD8 T cells. Naive CD8+ T lymphocytes were specified as CD45RO-CCR7+CD27+CD95-. UMI-labeled TRB cDNA libraries were prepared by 5' RACE. TCRdb reanalyzed the 5' RACE reads, giving one entry per CDR3 protein sequence and no DNA. In total, the table holds tens of thousands of distinct CDR3 sequences. The study's findings and limits: The study found more hydrophobic TRB CDR3s in CXCR3-positive naive cells than in CXCR3-negative naive cells.

This TCR was recovered from a human donor in good health. Some clones in this sample may be carry-over from other donors' samples. The rearrangement links TRBV29-1 to TRBJ2-7; the D call from TCRdb, TRBD2, cannot be confirmed without DNA. The sequenced material came from naive CXCR3+ CD8+ T cells from blood. The sample's subset: CD45RO-CCR7+CD27+CD95- naive CD8+ T cells expressing CXCR3 (TNR3+). The CDR3 loop is CSVWTSESSYEQYF.